One and the same sample provided the 32 T cell receptor beta chains below, sequenced in a study of T-cell memory formation after mild COVID-19 (dated by TCRdb to the early 2020s). The method behind the library was 5' RACE. Sequencing used an Illumina NovaSeq 6000. TCRdb's own reprocessing of the public reads used fastp at Q25 and MiXCR and kept productive beta chains. Every entry covers one CDR3 protein and lists the most common genes and DNA from its rows. The sample includes just over 400,000 distinct CDR3 sequences, with 23% observed a single time. Clones ranked in the top ten supply around 13% of the sample. The sequenced sample was PBMCs or a T cell subset sorted from them (not recorded which). These receptors were collected from an adult woman who had mild COVID-19 (a few samples of this study predate the infection). The sample titles of this study are shuffled in the database, so cell type and time point are left out; the donor was told from shared clones.

Remarks on this clonotype: The junction departs from germline at one end; a sequencing error may be responsible. The rearrangement uses TRBV6-1 and TRBJ2-2; a weak D match, TRBD2 (6 bases). CDR3 length: 16 residues. CDR1 and CDR2 (germline): MNHNS, SASEGT. The CDR3 loop is CAISEIGGTNTGELFF. The CDR3 bases are TGTGCCATCAGTGAAATCGGCGGGACGAACACCGGGGAGCTGTTTTTT.

V gene TRBV29-1 combines with J gene TRBJ2-7; 7 bases align to TRBD2. The J segment lost 0 bases and the V segment lost 7 bases, leaving 12 bases of the junction unmatched. The germline V gene encodes CDR1 SQVTM and CDR2 ANQGSEA. The CDR3 is 15 residues long. The DNA for the CDR3 is TGCAGCGCGACGACTTCTAGCGGCAGCTCCTACGAGCAGTACTTC. Protein sequence: CSATTSSGSSYEQYF.

The V gene is TRBV13, the J gene TRBJ2-7, with 8 positions matching TRBD1. This CDR3 comprises 16 residues. CDR1 and CDR2 (germline): PRHDT, FYEKMQ (reference sequence). Germline trimming cut 5 bases from V and 0 bases from J; bases unmatched to any gene: 9. CDR3 residues: CASSAGRGRSSYEQYF. In nucleotides, the CDR3 is TGTGCCAGCAGCGCAGGCAGGGGGCGGTCCTCCTACGAGCAGTACTTC.

The V and J genes are TRBV7-6 and TRBJ2-1; D remains unclear. V lost 3 bases and J lost 3, with 12 bases in between. The germline V gene encodes CDR1 SGHVS and CDR2 FNYEAQ. This CDR3 is built from 15 residues. The CDR3 spells CASSFGRTFYNEQFF. CDR3 in DNA: TGTGCCAGCAGCTTTGGGCGAACTTTCTACAATGAGCAGTTCTTC. The full variable domain, its missing parts supplied by reference TRBV7-6 and TRBJ2-1, is GAGVSQSPRYKVTKRGQDVALRCDPISGHVSLYWYRQALGQGPEFLTYFNYEAQQDKSGLPNDRFSAERPEGSISTLTIQRTEQRDSAMYRCASSFGRTFYNEQFFGPGTRLTVL.

The chain combines TRBV7-2 with TRBJ2-5; TRBD2 aligns across 10 bases. Germline values: CDR1 SGHTA, CDR2 FQGNSA. The CDR3 sequence is 16 residues long. Trimming cost V 2 bases and J 1 base; bases outside gene matches: 4. The CDR3 protein is CASSLLLAGSQETQYF. Written as DNA, the CDR3 is TGTGCCAGCAGCTTACTACTAGCGGGGTCCCAAGAGACCCAGTACTTC.

CDR3: CATSDLSSGATDTQYF. In nucleotides, the CDR3 is TGTGCCACCAGTGATTTGAGTAGCGGGGCCACAGATACGCAGTATTTT. The rearrangement uses TRBV24-1 and TRBJ2-3, with 8 bases fitting TRBD2. Losses at the gene ends were 0 bases for V and 2 bases for J; bases not matched to a gene: 3. This CDR3 region has 16 residues. Per germline, CDR1 KGHDR and CDR2 SFDVKD.

The V call is TRBV12-3 or TRBV12-4, the J call TRBJ1-3; 8 nucleotides align to TRBD1. The junction had 2 bases not matched to a gene; V was cut back by 3 bases and J by 4 bases. CDR3 size: 14 residues. Here the CDR3 reads CASSFRGQGNTIYF. DNA of the CDR3: TGTGCCAGCAGTTTCAGGGGGCAGGGAAACACCATATATTTT.

The gene calls are TRBV11-2 and TRBJ1-2; D is possibly TRBD1 (5 bases). Trimming took 4 bases from V and 2 from J, leaving 14 bases between them. The CDR3 extends over 15 amino acids. The germline gives CDR1 SGHAT, CDR2 FQNNGV. The CDR3 DNA reads TGTGCCAGCAGCTCGCACAAGGGGTTGAACTATGGCTACACCTTC. Amino acids: CASSSHKGLNYGYTF. Together with reference TRBV11-2 and TRBJ1-2, the CDR3 gives the full variable domain: EAGVAQSPRYKIIEKRQSVAFWCNPISGHATLYWYQQILGQGPKLLIQFQNNGVVDDSQLPKDRFSAERLKGVDSTLKIQPAKLEDSAVYLCASSSHKGLNYGYTFGSGTRLTVV.

This chain's CDR3 is CARWISSLEQYF. The CDR3 DNA reads as TGTGCCAGATGGATCAGCTCTCTTGAGCAGTACTTC. The V and J genes are TRBV24-1 and TRBJ2-7; the D is unclear. CDR1 is KGHDR, CDR2 SFDVKD, per germline. The CDR3 length is 12 residues. Trimming removed 11 bases from V and 7 bases from J, with 17 bases in between.

The sample holds a few counts of this clonotype. V gene TRBV5-1 combines with J gene TRBJ2-5; 9 bases are shared with TRBD1. The ends lost 4 bases at V and 4 bases at J; junction bases unmatched: 5. Per germline, CDR1 SGHRS and CDR2 YFSETQ. This CDR3 spans 14 amino acids. CDR3: CASSTGQGGETQYF. The CDR3 DNA follows: TGCGCCAGCAGCACGGGACAGGGCGGAGAGACCCAGTACTTC.

This clonotype was found a few times. The gene calls are TRBV29-1 and TRBJ2-3, with D perhaps being TRBD1 or TRBD2 (5 bases each). The CDR3 is 13 amino acids. Trimming pared 3 bases from V and 3 bases from J, leaving 10 bases between. CDR1 is SQVTM and CDR2 is ANQGSEA in the germline V gene. CDR3 sequence reads: CSVDTRGTDTQYF. CDR3 DNA: TGCAGCGTTGATACGAGGGGAACAGATACGCAGTATTTT.

This chain joins TRBV6-5 and TRBJ2-3, with unresolved D. CDR3 length equals 13 residues. CDR1 MNHEY and CDR2 SVGAGI come from the germline V gene. The germline V and J ends were trimmed by 0 bases and 6 bases, with 7 bases remaining between them. The CDR3 DNA follows: TGTGCCAGCAGTTACTCCCCTGGGGATACGCAGTATTTT. Encoded protein: CASSYSPGDTQYF.

The table lists this clonotype with a few counts. The V gene is TRBV27, the J gene TRBJ1-2; D is ambiguous. The CDR3 is 15 residues long. Trimming cost V 3 bases and J 5 bases, with 16 bases left between them. Germline CDR1 is MNHEY and CDR2 is SMNVEV (reference sequence). This CDR3 reads CASSFLPRGGYGYTF. The CDR3 bases are TGTGCCAGCAGTTTTCTCCCCCGGGGAGGATATGGCTACACCTTC.

J is TRBJ1-1 and V is TRBV20-1; 8 bases align to TRBD1. The CDR3 totals 16 residues. Per the germline V gene, CDR1 is DFQATT and CDR2 is SNEGSKA (reference sequence). J was trimmed by 0 bases and V by 6 bases; bases with no gene match: 12. The CDR3 region is CSAFTGGKPLNTEAFF. CDR3 DNA: TGCAGTGCCTTCACAGGGGGGAAACCCCTGAACACTGAAGCTTTCTTT.

This clonotype appeared a few times. V gene TRBV19 combines with J gene TRBJ1-2, with D maybe TRBD1 (6 bases). CDR1 is LNHDA and CDR2 is SQIVND in the germline V gene (reference sequence). The CDR3 has 14 amino acids. With 5 bases removed from V and 4 bases from J, the gap between germline ends came to 14 bases. The CDR3 region is CASSAQGGGYGYTF. The CDR3, as DNA: TGTGCCAGTAGTGCACAGGGAGGTGGCTATGGCTACACCTTC.

This clonotype occurred a few times. The J gene is TRBJ2-2, the V gene TRBV7-6; D unclear. Per the germline V gene, CDR1 is SGHVS and CDR2 is FNYEAQ. Trimming removed 6 bases from V and 2 bases from J, with 10 bases in between. CDR3 length equals 14 residues. Written as DNA, the CDR3 is TGTGCCAGCAGTACCGTCTTAAACACCGGGGAGCTGTTTTTT. It yields the protein CASSTVLNTGELFF.

This clonotype turned up a few times. The rearrangement joins TRBV12-3 or TRBV12-4 to TRBJ2-1, with TRBD2 matching 11 bases. CDR3 length equals 16 residues. The V gene end was trimmed by 5 bases and the J gene end by 1 base; junction bases not matched to a gene: 4. The CDR3 sequence is CASSPSSGGSYNEQFF. The CDR3 DNA follows: TGTGCCAGCAGTCCATCTAGCGGGGGGTCCTACAATGAGCAGTTCTTC.

The chain employs TRBV3-1 and TRBJ2-1; 9 nucleotides agree with TRBD1. V trimming: 2 bases; J trimming: 3 bases; junction bases outside the gene matches: 2. Per germline, CDR1 LGHDT and CDR2 YNNKEL (reference sequence). The CDR3 sequence is 15 residues long. CDR3 DNA: TGTGCCAGCAGCCAACTGGGACAGGGCTACAATGAGCAGTTCTTC. Translating it yields CASSQLGQGYNEQFF.

This chain joins TRBV3-1 and TRBJ2-3, with D hard to call. The length of the CDR3 is 14 residues. Trimming cost V 0 bases and J 0 bases, with 4 bases left between them. In germline, CDR1 is LGHDT, CDR2 YNNKEL (reference sequence). The CDR3 protein is CASSQEPSTDTQYF. In DNA, the CDR3 is TGTGCCAGCAGCCAAGAACCTAGCACAGATACGCAGTATTTT.

The genes are TRBV4-3 and TRBJ2-1, with 9 bases identical to TRBD2. Germline lookup yields CDR1 LGHNA and CDR2 YSLEER. The CDR3 totals 17 residues. V shed 0 bases, J shed 4 bases, and the junction held 7 bases outside the gene matches. CDR3 region: CASSQDVGTSLYNEQFF. CDR3 in DNA: TGCGCCAGCAGCCAAGATGTCGGGACTAGCCTATACAATGAGCAGTTCTTC.

This chain links TRBV5-1 with TRBJ2-1; the match to TRBD2 covers 7 bases. With V trimmed by 4 bases and J by 7 bases, 14 bases remained unmatched. Germline CDR1 and CDR2: SGHRS and YFSETQ. This CDR3 is built from 16 residues. The DNA for the CDR3 is TGCGCCAGCAGCCCCGGACTAGGGGAAACTTTGAATGAGCAGTTCTTC. Protein sequence: CASSPGLGETLNEQFF.

The sample holds a few counts of this clonotype. V and J are TRBV27 and TRBJ1-6; D is unclear. CDR3 length: 15 amino acids. With 5 bases removed from V and 4 bases from J, the gap between germline ends came to 12 bases. Germline V lookup: CDR1 MNHEY, CDR2 SMNVEV (reference sequence). This CDR3 reads CASSPQSSYNSPLHF. The CDR3 coding sequence is TGTGCCAGCAGTCCGCAATCAAGTTATAATTCACCCCTCCACTTT.

This chain links TRBV12-3 or TRBV12-4 with TRBJ1-2, with D unresolved. This CDR3 contains 11 residues. V shed 6 bases and J shed 8 bases, with 10 bases lying between them. The CDR3 here is CASSSTRGYTF. CDR3 nucleotides: TGTGCCAGCAGCTCTACTAGGGGCTACACCTTC.

The table lists this clonotype with a few counts. The chain carries TRBV5-1 and TRBJ2-7; 7 bases fit TRBD1. Per the germline V gene, CDR1 is SGHRS and CDR2 is YFSETQ. This CDR3 has 14 amino acids. V lost 3 bases and J lost 0; bases outside the gene matches: 3. CDR3 protein: CASSSTGVSYEQYF. The CDR3 coding sequence is TGCGCCAGCAGCTCCACAGGGGTCTCCTACGAGCAGTACTTC.

This clonotype has just one count. The chain is built from TRBV18 and TRBJ2-2, with 7 bases matching TRBD1. In germline, CDR1 is KGHSH, CDR2 LQKENI. The CDR3 runs to 14 residues. The ends lost 6 bases at V and 6 bases at J; junction bases unmatched: 7. CDR3 DNA sequence: TGTGCCAGCTCGCGAGACAGGGAACCCGGGGAGCTGTTTTTT. Protein sequence: CASSRDREPGELFF.

This clonotype appeared a few times. The chain has TRBV5-6 and TRBJ1-2; 8 bases match TRBD1. The CDR3 contains 16 residues. CDR1 is SGHDT and CDR2 is YYEEEE in the germline V gene. The junction had 12 bases not matched to a gene; V was cut back by 3 bases and J by 5 bases. The CDR3 spells CASSWRPRTGKYGYTF. The CDR3, as DNA: TGTGCCAGCAGCTGGCGCCCACGGACAGGGAAATATGGCTACACCTTC.

This clonotype was picked up a small number of times. This chain joins TRBV4-3 and TRBJ2-7; perhaps TRBD2 as D (6 bases). V lost 1 base and J lost 4, with 11 bases in between. This CDR3 region has 14 residues. Looked up from germline, CDR1 is LGHNA and CDR2 is YSLEER. CDR3 sequence reads: CASSQAPSVYEQYF. As DNA, the CDR3 is TGCGCCAGCAGCCAAGCCCCTAGCGTGTACGAGCAGTACTTC.

This clonotype was observed a handful of times. The chain has TRBV24-1 and TRBJ2-7; the D gene is possibly TRBD1 (6 bases). V was trimmed by 7 bases and J by 1 base, leaving 7 bases between them. From germline, CDR1 is KGHDR and CDR2 SFDVKD. The CDR3 has 12 residues. This chain's CDR3 is CATSRGSYEQYF. For the CDR3, the DNA is TGTGCCACCAGCAGGGGATCCTACGAGCAGTACTTC.

The genes are TRBV7-2 and TRBJ1-5; no clear D gene. The germline gives CDR1 SGHTA, CDR2 FQGNSA. V dropped 3 bases and J dropped 7 bases, with 13 bases sitting between them. The CDR3 loop spans 14 amino acids. The CDR3 loop is CASSFAGLGQPQHF. The CDR3 DNA reads as TGTGCCAGCAGCTTTGCGGGCTTAGGCCAGCCCCAGCATTTT.

Comment on this clonotype: The germline gene is not matched at one end of the junction; a read error may be the cause. The gene calls are TRBV7-2 and TRBJ2-1, with 11 bases identical to TRBD2. The germline V gene has CDR1 SGHTA and CDR2 FQGNSA. The CDR3 runs 14 residues. The CDR3: CASSTSGGYSEQFF. CDR3 nucleotides: TGTGCCAGCTCCACTAGCGGGGGATACAGTGAGCAGTTCTTC.

The V and J genes are TRBV20-1 and TRBJ1-2, with 12 nucleotides matching TRBD1. The V gene's germline CDR1 is DFQATT and CDR2 SNEGSKA (reference sequence). There are 16 residues in the CDR3. The J segment lost 3 bases and the V segment lost 3 bases, leaving 8 bases of the junction unmatched. This chain's CDR3 is CSARGTGGAEDYGYTF. DNA for the CDR3: TGCAGTGCTAGGGGGACAGGGGGCGCAGAAGACTATGGCTACACCTTC.

This clonotype was counted only a few times. The chain uses TRBV25-1 and TRBJ2-5, with D hard to call. In germline, CDR1 is MGHDK, CDR2 SYGVNS. CDR3 length equals 12 residues. V was trimmed by 2 bases and J by 0 bases, leaving 1 base between them. CDR3 nucleotide sequence: TGTGCCAGCAGTGAACACCAAGAGACCCAGTACTTC. Residues: CASSEHQETQYF.